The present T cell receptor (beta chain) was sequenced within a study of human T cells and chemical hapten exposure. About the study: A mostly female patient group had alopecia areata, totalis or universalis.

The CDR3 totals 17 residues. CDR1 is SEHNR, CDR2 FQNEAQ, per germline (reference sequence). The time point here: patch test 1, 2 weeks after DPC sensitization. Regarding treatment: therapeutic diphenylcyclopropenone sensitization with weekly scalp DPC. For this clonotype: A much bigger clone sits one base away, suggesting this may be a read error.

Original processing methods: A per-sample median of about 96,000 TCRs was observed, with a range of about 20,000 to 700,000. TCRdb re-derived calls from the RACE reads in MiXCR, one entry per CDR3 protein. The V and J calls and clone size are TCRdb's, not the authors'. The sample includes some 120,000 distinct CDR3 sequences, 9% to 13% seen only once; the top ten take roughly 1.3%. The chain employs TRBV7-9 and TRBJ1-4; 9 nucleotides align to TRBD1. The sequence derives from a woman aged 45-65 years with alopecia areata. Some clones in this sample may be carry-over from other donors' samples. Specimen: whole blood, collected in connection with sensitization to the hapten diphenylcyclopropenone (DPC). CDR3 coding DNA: TGTGCCGGCAGCCCCCGGACAGGGGAGAAGGCTAATGAAAAACTGTTTTTT. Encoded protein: CAGSPRTGEKANEKLFF.